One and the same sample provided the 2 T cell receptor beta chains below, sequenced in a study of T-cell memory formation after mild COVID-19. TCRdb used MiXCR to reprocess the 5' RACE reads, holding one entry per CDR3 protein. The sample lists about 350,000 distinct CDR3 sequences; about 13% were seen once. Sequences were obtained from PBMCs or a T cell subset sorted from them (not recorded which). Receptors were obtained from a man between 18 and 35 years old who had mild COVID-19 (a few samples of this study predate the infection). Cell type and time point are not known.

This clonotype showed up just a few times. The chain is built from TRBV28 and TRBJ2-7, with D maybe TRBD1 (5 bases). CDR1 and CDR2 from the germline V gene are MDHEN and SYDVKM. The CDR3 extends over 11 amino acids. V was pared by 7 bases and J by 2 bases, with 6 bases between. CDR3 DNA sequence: TGTGCCAGCAAGGGGACCTACGAGCAGTACGTC. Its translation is CASKGTYEQYV.

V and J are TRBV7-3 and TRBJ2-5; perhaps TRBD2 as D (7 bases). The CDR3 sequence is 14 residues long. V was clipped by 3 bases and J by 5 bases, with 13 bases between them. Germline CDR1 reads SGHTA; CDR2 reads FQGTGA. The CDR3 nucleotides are TGTGCCAGCAGCTTGAATGGGGGGGCGGAGACCCAGTACTTC. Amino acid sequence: CASSLNGGAETQYF.